Shown below are 12 T cell receptor beta chains from a single sample sequenced in a study of T cells in tuberculosis. Using immunoSEQ multiplex PCR, the repertoire was profiled, and TCRdb retains in-frame clones only, with some absent. The sample consists of roughly 32,000 clones, 95% of them appearing once. The source material was PBMCs. All receptors come from a donor aged 10-29 years with latent tuberculosis or without tuberculosis infection.

This clone was seen only once. CDR3: CASSSRETQYF. CDR3 DNA sequence: TGTGCCAGCAGCTCACGGGAGACCCAGTACTTC. The chain recombines TRBV11-2 with TRBJ2-5; unclear D gene. Between the trimmed V and J ends, which lost 4 bases and 5 bases, there was a span of 5 bases. Germline CDR1 SGHAT, CDR2 FQNNGV. The CDR3 has 11 amino acids. Based on the CDR3 plus reference TRBV11-2 and TRBJ2-5, the full variable domain is EAGVAQSPRYKIIEKRQSVAFWCNPISGHATLYWYQQILGQGPKLLIQFQNNGVVDDSQLPKDRFSAERLKGVDSTLKIQPAKLEDSAVYLCASSSRETQYFGPGTRLLVL.

The CDR3 is CASSFTGGREAFF. For the CDR3, the DNA is TGTGCCAGCAGCTTTACAGGGGGGAGGGAAGCTTTCTTT. The chain couples TRBV7-9 to TRBJ1-1; TRBD1 agrees at 8 bases. V trimming: 3 bases; J trimming: 8 bases; junction bases outside the gene matches: 5. CDR1 is SEHNR and CDR2 is FQNEAQ in the germline V gene (reference sequence). The CDR3 loop spans 13 amino acids.

This chain links TRBV15 with TRBJ2-5, with TRBD2 as a possible D gene (6 bases). In germline, CDR1 is LNHNV, CDR2 YYDKDF (reference sequence). There are 15 residues in the CDR3. The V gene lost 9 bases and the J gene lost 4 bases, with 21 bases spanning the gap. The CDR3 sequence: CATGPGRLVGETQYF. The DNA for the CDR3 is TGTGCCACGGGACCAGGGAGGCTTGTGGGAGAGACCCAGTACTTC.

This sequence joins TRBV4-2 and TRBJ1-2; D uncertain. Trimming left V 1 base short and J 1 base short, with 10 bases between. Germline assignment: CDR1 LGHNA and CDR2 YNFKEQ. The CDR3 has 15 amino acids. In DNA form, the CDR3 reads TGTGCCAGCAGCCAAGGCCAGACACTTAACTATGGCTACACCTTC. Amino acid sequence: CASSQGQTLNYGYTF.

This clone was seen only once. The rearrangement joins TRBV6-6 to TRBJ2-5, with TRBD2 as a possible D gene (6 bases). The CDR3 is 12 amino acids. Trimming left V 8 bases short and J 5 bases short, with 12 bases between. The germline CDR1 and CDR2 sequences are MNHNY and SVGAGI (reference sequence). Written as DNA, the CDR3 is TGTGCCAGCGGCGGGGTAGAGGAGACCCAGTACTTC. It specifies CASGGVEETQYF.

The chain employs TRBV4-1 and TRBJ2-7; TRBD1 might be the D (5 bases). Trimming left V 2 bases short and J 2 bases short, with 13 bases between. The CDR3 runs 15 residues. Germline CDR1 and CDR2: MGHRA and YSYEKL. CDR3 nucleotide sequence: TGCGCCAGCAGCCAAACAGACAGTAGGGCCTACGAGCAGTACTTC. Encoded protein: CASSQTDSRAYEQYF.

V and J are TRBV9 and TRBJ2-7; perhaps TRBD1 as D (6 bases). The germline V and J ends were trimmed by 3 bases and 4 bases, with 11 bases remaining between them. The CDR3 spans 13 residues. Germline CDR1 is SGDLS and CDR2 is YYNGEE. The CDR3 DNA is TGTGCCAGCAGCGAGGGGGTGGGATACGAGCAGTACTTC. Translated, it gives CASSEGVGYEQYF.

The rearrangement links TRBV15 to TRBJ1-2; the D is unclear. Germline V gives CDR1 LNHNV, CDR2 YYDKDF (reference sequence). CDR3 length: 14 amino acids. Trimming removed 0 bases from V and 7 bases from J, with 12 bases in between. The CDR3 bases are TGTGCCACCAGCAGAGATATCCAGGCGGGTGGCTACACCTTC. It translates to CATSRDIQAGGYTF.

The chain carries TRBV7-9 and TRBJ1-2, with unresolved D. Germline-derived CDR1 and CDR2 are SEHNR and FQNEAQ (reference sequence). This CDR3 spans 14 amino acids. V lost 5 bases, J lost 2 bases, and 12 bases lay in between. The CDR3 region is CASSPAAVNYGYTF. The CDR3 region has the DNA TGTGCCAGCAGCCCAGCGGCAGTCAACTATGGCTACACCTTC.

The V and J genes are TRBV5-1 and TRBJ1-1, with TRBD1 identical over 7 bases. Trimming cost V 3 bases and J 6 bases; bases outside gene matches: 2. The CDR3 has 12 amino acids. Germline V gene data show CDR1 as SGHRS and CDR2 as YFSETQ. In DNA form, the CDR3 reads TGCGCCAGCAGCTCCACAGGGGCTGAAGCTTTCTTT. Translation: CASSSTGAEAFF.

V and J are TRBV4-1 and TRBJ2-7, with 13 positions matching TRBD2. Unmatched junction bases numbered 4, after V lost 1 base and J lost 4 bases. Germline V gives CDR1 MGHRA, CDR2 YSYEKL. The CDR3 covers 16 residues. The DNA of the CDR3 is TGCGCCAGCAGCCAAGCCGGACTAGCGGGAGAATACGAGCAGTACTTC. Translation gives CASSQAGLAGEYEQYF.

The rearrangement uses TRBV2 and TRBJ1-1; possibly TRBD1 for D (5 bases). Germline V gives CDR1 SNHLY, CDR2 FYNNEI. V was pared by 7 bases and J by 1 base, with 10 bases between. The CDR3 runs to 13 residues. The CDR3 loop reads CASIKTANTEAFF. The CDR3, as DNA: TGTGCCAGCATAAAGACAGCGAACACTGAAGCTTTCTTT.